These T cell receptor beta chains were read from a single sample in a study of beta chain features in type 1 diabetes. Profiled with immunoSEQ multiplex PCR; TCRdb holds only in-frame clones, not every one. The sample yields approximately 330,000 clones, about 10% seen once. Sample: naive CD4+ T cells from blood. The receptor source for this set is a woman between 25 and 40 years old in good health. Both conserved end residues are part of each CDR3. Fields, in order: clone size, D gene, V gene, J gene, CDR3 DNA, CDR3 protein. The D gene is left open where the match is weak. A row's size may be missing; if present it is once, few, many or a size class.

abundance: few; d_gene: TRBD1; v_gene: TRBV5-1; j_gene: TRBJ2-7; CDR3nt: TGCGCCAGCAGCTTCGAGACAGGGGTCACCTACGAGCAGTACTTC; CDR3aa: CASSFETGVTYEQYF
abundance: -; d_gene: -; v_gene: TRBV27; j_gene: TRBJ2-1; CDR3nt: TGTGCCAGCAGATGGCGGGAAACTTACAATGAGCAGTTCTTC; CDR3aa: CASRWRETYNEQFF
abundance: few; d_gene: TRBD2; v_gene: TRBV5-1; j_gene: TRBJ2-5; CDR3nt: TGCGCCAGCAGCCTACGACTAGCGGAAGAGACCCAGTACTTC; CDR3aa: CASSLRLAEETQYF
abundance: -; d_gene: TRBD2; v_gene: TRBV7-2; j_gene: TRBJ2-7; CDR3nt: TGTGCCAGCAGCCCCGGACTAGCGGGAGTCTACGAGCAGTACTTC; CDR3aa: CASSPGLAGVYEQYF
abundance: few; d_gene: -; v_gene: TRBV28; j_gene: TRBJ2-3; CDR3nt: TGTGCCAGCAGTTTAAGGGAGAACACAGATACGCAGTATTTT; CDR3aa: CASSLRENTDTQYF
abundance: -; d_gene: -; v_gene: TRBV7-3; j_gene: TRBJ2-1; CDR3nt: TGTGCCAGCAGCCCCCAAACAAGGACTGACTACAATGAGCAGTTCTTC; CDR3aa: CASSPQTRTDYNEQFF
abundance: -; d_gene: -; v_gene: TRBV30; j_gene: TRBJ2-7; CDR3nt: TGTGCCTGGAGTATTACCATAGACGAGCAGTACTTC; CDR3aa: CAWSITIDEQYF
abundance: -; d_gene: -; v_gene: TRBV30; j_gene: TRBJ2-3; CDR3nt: TGTGCCTGGTCCCAGGGGAGAACGCACACAGATACGCAGTATTTT; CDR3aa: CAWSQGRTHTDTQYF
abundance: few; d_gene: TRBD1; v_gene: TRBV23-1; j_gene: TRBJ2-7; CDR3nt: TGCGCCAGCAGTCAGTCTCTCCGGGACAGGGGCTACGAGCAGTACTTC; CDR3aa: CASSQSLRDRGYEQYF
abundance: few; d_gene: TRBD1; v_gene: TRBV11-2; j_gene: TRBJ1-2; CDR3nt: TGTGCCAGCAGTCCGGACAGGGGGAACTATGGCTACACCTTC; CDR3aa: CASSPDRGNYGYTF
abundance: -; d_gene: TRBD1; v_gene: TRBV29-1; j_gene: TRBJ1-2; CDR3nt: TGCAGCGCCGTGGACAGGGGAGGGATCGGCTACACCTTC; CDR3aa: CSAVDRGGIGYTF
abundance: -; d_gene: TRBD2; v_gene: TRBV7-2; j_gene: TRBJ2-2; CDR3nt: TGTGCCAGCAGCTCGATAGCGGGAGCCTTGAACACCGGGGAGCTGTTTTTT; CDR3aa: CASSSIAGALNTGELFF
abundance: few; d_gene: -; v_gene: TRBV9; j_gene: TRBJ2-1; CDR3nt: TGTGCCAGCAGCGTTTTCGAGAACCACGGCGGGGCCGGCTACAATGAGCAGTTCTTC; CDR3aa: CASSVFENHGGAGYNEQFF
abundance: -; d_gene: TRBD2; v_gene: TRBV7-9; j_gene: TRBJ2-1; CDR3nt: TGTGCCAGCAGTCGACTAGCGGACCAGTTCTTC; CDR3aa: CASSRLADQFF
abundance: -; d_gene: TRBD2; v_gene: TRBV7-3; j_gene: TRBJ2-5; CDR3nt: TGTGCCAGCAGCCGCGATTCTAGCGGGGGACGACAAGAGACCCAGTACTTC; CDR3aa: CASSRDSSGGRQETQYF
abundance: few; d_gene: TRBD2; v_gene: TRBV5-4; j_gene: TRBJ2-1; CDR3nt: TGTGCCAGCAGCTATAGCGGGAGCTCCTACAATGAGCAGTTCTTC; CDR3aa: CASSYSGSSYNEQFF
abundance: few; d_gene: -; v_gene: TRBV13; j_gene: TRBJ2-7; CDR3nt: TGTGCCAGCAGCTCCCAGATTGTCTACGAGCAGTACTTC; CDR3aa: CASSSQIVYEQYF
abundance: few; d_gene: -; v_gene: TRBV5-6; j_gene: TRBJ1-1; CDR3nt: TGTGCCAGCAGCTCGTCAGGGCTGCGATACACTGAAGCTTTCTTT; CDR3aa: CASSSSGLRYTEAFF
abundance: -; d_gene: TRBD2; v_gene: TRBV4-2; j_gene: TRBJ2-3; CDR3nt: TGTGCCAGCAGCCAAGAAGGGACTGAAGCTATTAGCGGGAGGGCCTATTCGAGGGCTACGCAGTATTTT; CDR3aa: CASSQEGTEAISGRAYSRATQYF
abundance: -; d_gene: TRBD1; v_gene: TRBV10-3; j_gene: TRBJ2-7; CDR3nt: TGTGCCATCAAGGGACAGTCCTACGAGCAGTACTTC; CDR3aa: CAIKGQSYEQYF
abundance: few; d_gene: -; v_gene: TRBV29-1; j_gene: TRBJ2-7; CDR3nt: TGCAGCGTGACCCCCGGACATCTCTACGAGCAGTACTTC; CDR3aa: CSVTPGHLYEQYF
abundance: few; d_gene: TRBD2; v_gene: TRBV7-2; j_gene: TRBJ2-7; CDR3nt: TGTGCCAGCACCGAAGACATGGGGGCTAGCGGGGGATCCTACGAGCAGTACTTC; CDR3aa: CASTEDMGASGGSYEQYF
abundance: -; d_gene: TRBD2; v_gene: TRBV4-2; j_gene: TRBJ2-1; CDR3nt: TGTGCCAGCAGCGCCACCGGGACTAGCGGGAGGGGGTTGTTCTTC; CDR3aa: CASSATGTSGRGLFF
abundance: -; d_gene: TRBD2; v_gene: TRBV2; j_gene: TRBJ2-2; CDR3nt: TGTGCCAGCAGTGCCGGACTAGCGGGACACACCGGGGAGCTGTTTTTT; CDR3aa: CASSAGLAGHTGELFF
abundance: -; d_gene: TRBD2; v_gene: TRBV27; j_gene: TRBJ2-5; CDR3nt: TGTGCCAGCAGCTCTGGACTAGCGGGAGCGGAGACCCAGTACTTC; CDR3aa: CASSSGLAGAETQYF
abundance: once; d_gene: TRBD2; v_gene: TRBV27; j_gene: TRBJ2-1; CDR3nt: TGTGCCAGCAACCAACCCCGGGGACTAGGAGCTTCAAATGAGCAGTTCTTC; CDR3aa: CASNQPRGLGASNEQFF
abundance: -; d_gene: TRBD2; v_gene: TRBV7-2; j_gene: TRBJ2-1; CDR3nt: TGTGCCAGCAGCAGAGGTCTACTAGCGGGAGACGGAGGGAATGAGCAGTTCTTC; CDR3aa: CASSRGLLAGDGGNEQFF